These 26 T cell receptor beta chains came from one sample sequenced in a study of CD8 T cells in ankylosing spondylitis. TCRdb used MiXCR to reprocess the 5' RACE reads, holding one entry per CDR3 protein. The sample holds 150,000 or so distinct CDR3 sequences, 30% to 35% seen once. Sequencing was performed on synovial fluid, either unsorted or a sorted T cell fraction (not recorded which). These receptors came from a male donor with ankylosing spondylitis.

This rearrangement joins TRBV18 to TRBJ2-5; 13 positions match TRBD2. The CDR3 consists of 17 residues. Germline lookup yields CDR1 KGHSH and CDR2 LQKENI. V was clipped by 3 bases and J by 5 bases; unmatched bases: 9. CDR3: CASSPKLGLAGEETQYF. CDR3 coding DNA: TGTGCCAGCTCACCTAAACTCGGACTAGCGGGAGAGGAGACCCAGTACTTC.

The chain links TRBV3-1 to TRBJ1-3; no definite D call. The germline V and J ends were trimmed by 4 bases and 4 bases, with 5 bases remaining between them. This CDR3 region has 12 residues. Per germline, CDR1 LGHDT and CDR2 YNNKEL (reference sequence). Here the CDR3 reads CASSLPGNTIYF. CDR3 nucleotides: TGTGCCAGCAGCCTACCCGGAAACACCATATATTTT. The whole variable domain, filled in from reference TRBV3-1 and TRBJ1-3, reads DTAVSQTPKYLVTQMGNDKSIKCEQNLGHDTMYWYKQDSKKFLKIMFSYNNKELIINETVPNRFSPKSPDKAHLNLHINSLELGDSAVYFCASSLPGNTIYFGEGSWLTVV.

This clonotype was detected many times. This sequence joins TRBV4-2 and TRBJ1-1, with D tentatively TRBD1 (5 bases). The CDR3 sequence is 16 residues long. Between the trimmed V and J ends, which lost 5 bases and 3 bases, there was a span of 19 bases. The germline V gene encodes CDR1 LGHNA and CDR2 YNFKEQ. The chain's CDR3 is CASSFRQHGRDTEAFF. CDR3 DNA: TGTGCCAGCAGCTTTCGACAGCACGGACGGGACACTGAAGCTTTCTTT.

CDR3 residues: CASSQERAVGASTDTQYF. CDR3 in DNA: TGTGCCAGCAGCCAAGAAAGGGCCGTTGGTGCTAGCACAGATACGCAGTATTTT. The chain links TRBV4-2 to TRBJ2-3, with D unclear. Looked up from germline, CDR1 is LGHNA and CDR2 is YNFKEQ. The V and J ends lost 0 bases and 0 bases respectively, with 16 bases between them. This CDR3 contains 18 residues.

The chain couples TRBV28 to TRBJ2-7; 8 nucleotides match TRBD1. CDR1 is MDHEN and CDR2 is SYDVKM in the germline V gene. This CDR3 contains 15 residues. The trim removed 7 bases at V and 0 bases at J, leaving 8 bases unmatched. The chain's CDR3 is CASTTGGTTSYEQYF. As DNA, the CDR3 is TGTGCCAGCACCACAGGGGGGACAACCTCCTACGAGCAGTACTTC.

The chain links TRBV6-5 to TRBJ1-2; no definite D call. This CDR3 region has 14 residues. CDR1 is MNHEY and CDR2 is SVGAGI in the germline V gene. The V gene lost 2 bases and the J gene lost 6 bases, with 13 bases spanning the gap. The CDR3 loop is CASSYNSGYDGYTF. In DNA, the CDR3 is TGTGCCAGCAGTTACAACTCAGGTTACGATGGCTACACCTTC.

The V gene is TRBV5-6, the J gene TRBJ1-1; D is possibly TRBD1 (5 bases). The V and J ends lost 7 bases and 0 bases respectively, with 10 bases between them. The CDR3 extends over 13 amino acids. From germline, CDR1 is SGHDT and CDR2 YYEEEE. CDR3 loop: CASATGVNTEAFF. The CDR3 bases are TGTGCCAGCGCGACGGGGGTGAACACTGAAGCTTTCTTT.

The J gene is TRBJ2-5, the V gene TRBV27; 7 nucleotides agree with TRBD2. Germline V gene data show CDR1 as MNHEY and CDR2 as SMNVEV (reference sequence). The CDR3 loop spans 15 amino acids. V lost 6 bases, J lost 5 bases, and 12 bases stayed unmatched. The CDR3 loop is CASSPRTTSLETQYF. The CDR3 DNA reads TGTGCCAGCAGCCCCCGCACGACTAGCCTGGAGACCCAGTACTTC.

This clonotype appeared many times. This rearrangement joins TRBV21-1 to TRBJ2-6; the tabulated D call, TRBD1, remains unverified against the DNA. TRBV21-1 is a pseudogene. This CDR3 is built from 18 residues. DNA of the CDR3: TGTGCCAGCAGCGCCTTGACAGGGGAGCAGTCCGGGGCCAACGTCCTGACTTTC. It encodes CASSALTGEQSGANVLTF.

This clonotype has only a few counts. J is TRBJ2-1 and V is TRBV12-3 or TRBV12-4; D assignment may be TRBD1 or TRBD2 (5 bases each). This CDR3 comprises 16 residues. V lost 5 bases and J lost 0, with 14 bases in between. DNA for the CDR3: TGTGCCAGCAGTCCGGGGACCGTGAGCTCCTACAATGAGCAGTTCTTC. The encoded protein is CASSPGTVSSYNEQFF.

The CDR3 loop is CSGTMSSGNTIYF. DNA of the CDR3: TGCAGCGGGACAATGAGCTCTGGAAACACCATATATTTT. The chain combines TRBV20-1 with TRBJ1-3; possible D gene TRBD1, 6 bases. The CDR3 extends over 13 amino acids. Germline assignment: CDR1 DFQATT and CDR2 SNEGSKA (reference sequence).

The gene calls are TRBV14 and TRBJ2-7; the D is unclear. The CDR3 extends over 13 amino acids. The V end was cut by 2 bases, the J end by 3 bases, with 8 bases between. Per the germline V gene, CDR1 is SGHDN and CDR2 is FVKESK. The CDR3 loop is CASSQQQNYEQYF. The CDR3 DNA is TGTGCCAGCAGCCAACAACAGAACTACGAGCAGTACTTC.

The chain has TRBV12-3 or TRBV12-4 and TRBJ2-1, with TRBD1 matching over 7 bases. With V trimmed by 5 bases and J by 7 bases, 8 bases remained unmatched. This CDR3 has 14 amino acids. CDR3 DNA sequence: TGTGCCAGCAGTCTACCGGGACAGCAGAATGAGCAGTTCTTC. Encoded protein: CASSLPGQQNEQFF.

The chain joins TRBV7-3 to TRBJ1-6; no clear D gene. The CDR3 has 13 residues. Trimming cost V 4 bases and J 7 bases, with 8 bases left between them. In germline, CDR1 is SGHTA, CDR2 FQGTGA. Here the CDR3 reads CASSSLRNSPLHF. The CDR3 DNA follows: TGTGCCAGCAGCTCCCTACGGAATTCACCCCTCCACTTT.

CDR3 sequence reads: CSAGQGDRVTEAFF. In DNA, the CDR3 is TGCAGTGCTGGACAGGGGGATCGGGTCACTGAAGCTTTCTTT. The rearrangement joins TRBV20-1 to TRBJ1-1; 10 positions agree with TRBD1. Trimming took 5 bases from V and 4 from J; bases not matched to a gene: 7. This CDR3 region has 14 residues. Germline V gives CDR1 DFQATT, CDR2 SNEGSKA (reference sequence).

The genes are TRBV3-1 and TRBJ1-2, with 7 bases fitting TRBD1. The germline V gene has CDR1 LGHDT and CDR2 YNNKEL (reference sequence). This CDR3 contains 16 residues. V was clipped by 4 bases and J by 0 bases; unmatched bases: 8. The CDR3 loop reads CASSRGGWTANYGYTF. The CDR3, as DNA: TGTGCCAGCAGCCGAGGGGGCTGGACAGCTAACTATGGCTACACCTTC.

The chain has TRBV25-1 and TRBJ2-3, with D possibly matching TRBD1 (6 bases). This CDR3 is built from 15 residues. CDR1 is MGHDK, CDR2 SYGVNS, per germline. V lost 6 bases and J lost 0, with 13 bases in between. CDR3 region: CASSSTGKSTDTQYF. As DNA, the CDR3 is TGTGCCAGCAGCTCTACAGGGAAAAGCACAGATACGCAGTATTTT.

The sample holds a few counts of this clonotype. CDR3 sequence: CASSLNGASYNEQFF. The CDR3 DNA reads as TGCGCCAGCAGCTTAAATGGGGCTAGCTACAATGAGCAGTTCTTC. The V gene is TRBV5-1, the J gene TRBJ2-1; D might be TRBD1 (5 bases). The germline gives CDR1 SGHRS, CDR2 YFSETQ. The CDR3 length is 15 residues. V lost 2 bases and J lost 3, with 12 bases in between.

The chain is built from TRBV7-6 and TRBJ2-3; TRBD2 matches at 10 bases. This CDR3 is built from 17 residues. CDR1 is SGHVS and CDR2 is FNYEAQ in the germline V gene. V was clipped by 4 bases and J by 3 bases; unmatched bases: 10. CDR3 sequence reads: CASSSRSSGRTTDTQYF. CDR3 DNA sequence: TGTGCCAGCAGCTCCCGATCTAGCGGGAGAACGACAGATACGCAGTATTTT.

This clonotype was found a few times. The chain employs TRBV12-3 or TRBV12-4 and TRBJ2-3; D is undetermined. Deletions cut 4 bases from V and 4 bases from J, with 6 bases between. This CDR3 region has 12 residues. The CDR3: CASSSQSDTQYF. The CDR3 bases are TGTGCCAGCAGTTCCCAATCAGATACGCAGTATTTT.

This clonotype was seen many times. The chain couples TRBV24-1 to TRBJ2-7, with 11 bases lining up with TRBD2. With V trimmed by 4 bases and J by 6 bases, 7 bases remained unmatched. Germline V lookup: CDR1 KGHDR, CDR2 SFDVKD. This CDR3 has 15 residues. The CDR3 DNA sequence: TGTGCCACCAGTGACAGTAGACTAGCGGGACGCGAGCAGTACTTC. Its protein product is CATSDSRLAGREQYF.

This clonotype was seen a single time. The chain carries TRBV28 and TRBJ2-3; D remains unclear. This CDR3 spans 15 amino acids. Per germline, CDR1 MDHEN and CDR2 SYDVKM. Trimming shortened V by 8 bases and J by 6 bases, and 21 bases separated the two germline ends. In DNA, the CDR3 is TGTGCCAGCCGATCGCCCTCCCCCATGGAGGATACGCAGTATTTT. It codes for CASRSPSPMEDTQYF.

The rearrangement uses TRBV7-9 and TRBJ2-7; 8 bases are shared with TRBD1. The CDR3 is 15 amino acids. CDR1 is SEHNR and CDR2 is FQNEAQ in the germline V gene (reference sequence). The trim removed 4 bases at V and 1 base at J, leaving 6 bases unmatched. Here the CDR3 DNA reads TGTGCCAGCAGCTCCCTTGGGGACAGGTCCTACGAGCAGTACTTC. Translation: CASSSLGDRSYEQYF.

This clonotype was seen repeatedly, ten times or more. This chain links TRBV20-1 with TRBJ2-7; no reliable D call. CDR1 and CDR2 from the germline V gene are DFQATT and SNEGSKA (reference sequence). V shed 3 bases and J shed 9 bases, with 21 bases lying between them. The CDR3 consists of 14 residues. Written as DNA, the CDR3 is TGCAGTGCTAGTGGCGCCTCCGGGTTGGGTGGGCAGTACTTC. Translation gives CSASGASGLGGQYF.

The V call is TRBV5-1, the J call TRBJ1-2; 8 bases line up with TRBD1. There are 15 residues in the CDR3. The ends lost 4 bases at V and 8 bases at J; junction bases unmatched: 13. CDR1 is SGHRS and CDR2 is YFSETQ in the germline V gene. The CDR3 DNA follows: TGCGCCAGCAGCGCCTTGGGACAGGTGAATGGAGGCTACACCTTC. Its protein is CASSALGQVNGGYTF.

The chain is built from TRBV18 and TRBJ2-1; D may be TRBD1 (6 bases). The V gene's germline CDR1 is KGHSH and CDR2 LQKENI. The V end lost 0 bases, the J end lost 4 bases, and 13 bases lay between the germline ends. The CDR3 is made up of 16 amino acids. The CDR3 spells CASSPPSQGLYNEQFF. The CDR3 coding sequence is TGTGCCAGCTCACCACCTTCCCAGGGGCTTTACAATGAGCAGTTCTTC.